These 28 T cell receptor beta chains were sequenced from one sample in a study of shared clonotypes between healthy human individuals. Data came from immunoSEQ multiplex PCR; TCRdb stores just in-frame clones and leaves some out. Of under 600,000 clones in the sample, 97% were seen once. Sequences were obtained from naive CD4+ T cells sorted from blood. The subset was: CD45RA+ positively selected. Receptor source: a woman in her thirties in good health.

This chain links TRBV28 with TRBJ2-2, with 12 bases identical to TRBD2. The CDR3 covers 14 residues. The V segment lost 8 bases and the J segment 7 bases; nucleotides outside the gene matches: 5. Germline CDR1 reads MDHEN; CDR2 reads SYDVKM. In DNA, the CDR3 is TGTGCCAGCGAGACTAGCGGGAGCCACGGGGAGCTGTTTTTT. It specifies CASETSGSHGELFF.

This clone was found a few times. The chain is built from TRBV6-1 and TRBJ1-2; 8 positions agree with TRBD1. Germline V gives CDR1 MNHNS, CDR2 SASEGT. J was trimmed by 4 bases and V by 2 bases; bases with no gene match: 9. This CDR3 spans 16 amino acids. CDR3 bases: TGTGCCAGCAGTGAATACTCGACAGGGGACGCCTATGGCTACACCTTC. Its translation is CASSEYSTGDAYGYTF.

The chain carries TRBV5-1 and TRBJ2-1; D uncertain. The germline V gene has CDR1 SGHRS and CDR2 YFSETQ. Trimming stripped 0 bases from V and 2 bases from J, with 6 bases between. This CDR3 region has 14 residues. The CDR3 is CASSLGGAYNEQFF. CDR3 DNA sequence: TGCGCCAGCAGCTTGGGAGGCGCCTACAATGAGCAGTTCTTC.

This clone was counted a few times. The V call is TRBV7-9, the J call TRBJ2-5; no clear D. V was cut by 3 bases and J by 6 bases, with 8 bases left in between. CDR3 length equals 12 residues. Germline CDR1 is SEHNR and CDR2 is FQNEAQ (reference sequence). The DNA of the CDR3 is TGTGCCAGCAGCTTGGGGTGGCAGACCCAGTACTTC. It translates to CASSLGWQTQYF.

This chain connects TRBV28 to TRBJ2-7; TRBD1 agrees at 9 bases. Looked up from germline, CDR1 is MDHEN and CDR2 is SYDVKM. The junction had 7 bases not matched to a gene; V was cut back by 3 bases and J by 4 bases. This CDR3 contains 15 residues. CDR3 sequence (DNA): TGTGCCAGCAGTTTTTCCTGGACAGGGGAATACGAGCAGTACTTC. The encoded protein is CASSFSWTGEYEQYF.

V usage is TRBV10-1 and J usage is TRBJ2-5; tentative D call: TRBD1 (5 bases). V gave up 5 bases and J gave up 5 bases, with 12 bases separating them. The germline V gene has CDR1 WNHNN and CDR2 SYGVQD (reference sequence). CDR3 length: 13 amino acids. For the CDR3, the DNA is TGCGCCAGCAGTTTGACAGTGGGGGAGACCCAGTACTTC. Protein product: CASSLTVGETQYF.

The J gene is TRBJ2-7, the V gene TRBV28; TRBD1 agrees at 7 bases. This CDR3 is built from 14 residues. Germline V gene lookup returns CDR1 MDHEN and CDR2 SYDVKM. The trim removed 4 bases at V and 9 bases at J, leaving 12 bases unmatched. CDR3 region: CASSSYRQGRGQYF. The CDR3, as DNA: TGTGCCAGCAGTTCATACCGACAGGGTAGAGGGCAGTACTTC. The whole variable domain, filled in from reference TRBV28 and TRBJ2-7, reads DVKVTQSSRYLVKRTGEKVFLECVQDMDHENMFWYRQDPGLGLRLIYFSYDVKMKEKGDIPEGYSVSREKKERFSLILESASTNQTSMYLCASSSYRQGRGQYFGPGTRLTVT.

The rearrangement joins TRBV7-9 to TRBJ2-4; TRBD1 agrees at 8 bases. Germline V gene data show CDR1 as SEHNR and CDR2 as FQNEAQ (reference sequence). V lost 1 base, J lost 12 bases, and 8 bases stayed unmatched. CDR3 length: 14 residues. The CDR3 coding sequence is TGTGCCAGCAGCTTAGAAGGACAGGGCGGAACTCAGTACTTC. Protein product: CASSLEGQGGTQYF.

V gene TRBV6-1 combines with J gene TRBJ2-7; D is unclear. Per the germline V gene, CDR1 is MNHNS and CDR2 is SASEGT. Trimming shortened V by 4 bases and J by 0 bases, and 10 bases separated the two germline ends. The CDR3 has 14 residues. CDR3 sequence reads: CASSVRVNSYEQYF. As DNA, the CDR3 is TGTGCCAGCAGTGTACGTGTAAACTCCTACGAGCAGTACTTC.

The rearrangement joins TRBV5-1 to TRBJ2-1; 8 positions match TRBD2. CDR3 length: 16 residues. Trimming removed 2 bases from V and 0 bases from J; junction bases left unmatched: 4. Germline V gene lookup returns CDR1 SGHRS and CDR2 YFSETQ. The CDR3 DNA sequence: TGCGCCAGCAGCTTTGAGCGGGGGAGCTCCTACAATGAGCAGTTCTTC. It translates to CASSFERGSSYNEQFF.

This chain connects TRBV28 to TRBJ1-2; no clear D. The CDR3 has 13 amino acids. Trimming took off 3 bases at V and 5 bases at J, with 10 bases between the two ends. Germline V lookup: CDR1 MDHEN, CDR2 SYDVKM. In nucleotides, the CDR3 is TGTGCCAGCAGTTTTCAGGAGACTTATGGCTACACCTTC. This sequence encodes CASSFQETYGYTF.

The chain is built from TRBV2 and TRBJ1-1; TRBD1 is a possible D gene (5 bases). The V gene's germline CDR1 is SNHLY and CDR2 FYNNEI. The CDR3 totals 14 residues. V was trimmed by 4 bases and J by 2 bases, leaving 11 bases between them. For the CDR3, the DNA is TGTGCCAGCAGTGTACAGACAGTTAACACTGAAGCTTTCTTT. Protein product: CASSVQTVNTEAFF. Together with reference TRBV2 and TRBJ1-1, the CDR3 gives the full variable domain: EPEVTQTPSHQVTQMGQEVILRCVPISNHLYFYWYRQILGQKVEFLVSFYNNEISEKSEIFDDQFSVERPDGSNFTLKIRSTKLEDSAMYFCASSVQTVNTEAFFGQGTRLTVV.

This chain connects TRBV2 to TRBJ2-1; weak D call: TRBD2 (5 bases). V was trimmed by 8 bases and J by 7 bases, leaving 18 bases between them. The V gene's germline CDR1 is SNHLY and CDR2 FYNNEI. The CDR3 contains 14 residues. The CDR3: CASLGLAGGNEQFF. DNA of the CDR3: TGTGCCAGCCTCGGCCTAGCAGGTGGAAATGAGCAGTTCTTC.

The CDR3 bases are TGTGCCAGCAGTTACATAGGGGGGTTGGATGGCGGGGAGCTGTTTTTT. Protein: CASSYIGGLDGGELFF. The V gene is TRBV6-5, the J gene TRBJ2-2, with D tentatively TRBD1 or TRBD2 (6 bases each). The germline CDR1 and CDR2 sequences are MNHEY and SVGAGI. CDR3 size: 16 residues. Trimming left V 2 bases short and J 7 bases short, with 17 bases between.

This chain joins TRBV27 and TRBJ1-2, with 10 bases lining up with TRBD1. This CDR3 has 15 residues. Germline values: CDR1 MNHEY, CDR2 SMNVEV (reference sequence). V lost 3 bases, J lost 7 bases, and 8 bases stayed unmatched. CDR3 DNA: TGTGCCAGCAGTTTGTTTGGGACAGGGGCTGCTGGCTACACCTTC. It codes for CASSLFGTGAAGYTF.

This chain links TRBV28 with TRBJ1-2, with 7 bases fitting TRBD1. After removal of 5 bases from V and 6 bases from J, the junction contained 6 bases not matched to a gene. The CDR3 totals 13 residues. Germline lookup yields CDR1 MDHEN and CDR2 SYDVKM. The CDR3 DNA follows: TGTGCCAGCAGTCCCGACAGGGTTGATGGCTACACCTTC. This translates into CASSPDRVDGYTF.

The chain is built from TRBV7-7 and TRBJ1-4; a weak D match, TRBD1 (5 bases). The V end was cut by 3 bases, the J end by 4 bases, with 9 bases between. The CDR3 is 14 residues long. In germline, CDR1 is SSHAT, CDR2 FNYEAQ (reference sequence). The CDR3 region is CASSLGQGNEKLFF. The CDR3 DNA reads as TGTGCCAGCAGCTTGGGTCAGGGTAATGAAAAACTGTTTTTT. Full variable domain (remainder filled in from reference TRBV7-7 and TRBJ1-4): GAGVSQSPRYKVTKRGQDVTLRCDPISSHATLYWYQQALGQGPEFLTYFNYEAQPDKSGLPSDRFSAERPEGSISTLTIQRTEQRDSAMYRCASSLGQGNEKLFFGSGTQLSVL.

Points on this clone: One end of the junction fails to match germline, which may point to a read error. This chain connects TRBV27 to TRBJ2-2; D not resolved. Germline V CDR1 and CDR2: MNHEY, SMNVEV (reference sequence). The CDR3 consists of 15 residues. The CDR3 sequence is CASSFTRQNTGELFF. CDR3 in DNA: TGTGCCAGTAGTTTTACCCGACAGAACACCGGGGAGCTGTTTTTT.

This chain joins TRBV5-4 and TRBJ2-1; D is unresolved. Trimming left V 5 bases short and J 4 bases short, with 13 bases between. Germline loops: CDR1 SGHNT, CDR2 YYREEE (reference sequence). The CDR3 runs 14 residues. The CDR3: CASSLSGEYNEQFF. The DNA of the CDR3 is TGTGCCAGCAGTTTAAGTGGGGAATACAATGAGCAGTTCTTC.

The chain combines TRBV10-3 with TRBJ2-2, with TRBD2 identical over 16 bases. J gave up 2 bases and V 2 bases, and 8 bases lay outside the gene matches. In germline, CDR1 is ENHRY, CDR2 SYGVKD. This CDR3 contains 20 residues. For the CDR3, the DNA is TGTGCCATCAGTGAGCCACAGGGACTAGCGGGAGGGCCCAACACCGGGGAGCTGTTTTTT. Protein: CAISEPQGLAGGPNTGELFF.

This rearrangement joins TRBV30 to TRBJ2-7, with D uncertain. V dropped 2 bases and J dropped 6 bases, with 5 bases sitting between them. The CDR3 has 10 amino acids. Germline CDR1 and CDR2: GTSNPN and SVGIG (reference sequence). CDR3 nucleotides: TGTGCCTGGAGTAGGAGCGAGCAGTACTTC. Translation gives CAWSRSEQYF.

The genes are TRBV28 and TRBJ2-7, with TRBD2 as a possible D gene (6 bases). Germline CDR1 and CDR2: MDHEN and SYDVKM. This CDR3 is 14 amino acids long. V shed 3 bases and J shed 2 bases, with 11 bases lying between them. DNA for the CDR3: TGTGCCAGCAGTTTGTTGTCGGGGGCCTACGAGCAGTACTTC. Encoded protein: CASSLLSGAYEQYF.

The chain couples TRBV29-1 to TRBJ2-5, with D possibly matching TRBD2 (5 bases). This CDR3 comprises 12 residues. Germline V gene sequence: CDR1 SQVTM, CDR2 ANQGSEA. V shed 4 bases and J shed 5 bases, with 11 bases lying between them. CDR3 in amino acids: CSVGQGSETQYF. The CDR3, as DNA: TGCAGCGTTGGGCAAGGGAGTGAGACCCAGTACTTC. Drawing the rest from reference TRBV29-1 and TRBJ2-5, the complete variable domain is SAVISQKPSRDICQRGTSLTIQCQVDSQVTMMFWYRQQPGQSLTLIATANQGSEATYESGFVIDKFPISRPNLTFSTLTVSNMSPEDSSIYLCSVGQGSETQYFGPGTRLLVL.

This rearrangement joins TRBV5-1 to TRBJ2-1; TRBD1 matches at 11 bases. The germline V gene encodes CDR1 SGHRS and CDR2 YFSETQ. CDR3 length equals 17 residues. V shed 4 bases, J shed 2 bases, and the junction held 8 bases outside the gene matches. CDR3 in DNA: TGCGCCAGCAGCCGACCGGGACAGGGGGGTCCCTACAATGAGCAGTTCTTC. Translated: CASSRPGQGGPYNEQFF.

The genes are TRBV10-3 and TRBJ1-2, with TRBD1 matching 11 bases. The V and J ends lost 6 bases and 1 base, in that order; junction bases with no gene match: 4. Per the germline V gene, CDR1 is ENHRY and CDR2 is SYGVKD. CDR3 length: 15 residues. CDR3 bases: TGTGCCATCAGGGACAGGGGGCCGGTTAACTATGGCTACACCTTC. Its protein product is CAIRDRGPVNYGYTF.

The rearrangement links TRBV4-1 to TRBJ2-5; possible D gene TRBD2, 6 bases. The J call could be wrong; TRBJ2-7 is a better fit for the DNA end. Per germline, CDR1 MGHRA and CDR2 YSYEKL. The length of the CDR3 is 13 residues. CDR3 nucleotide sequence: TGCGCCAGCAGCCAAGAGGGACTCTACGAGCAGTACTTC. It is translated as CASSQEGLYEQYF.

The chain recombines TRBV2 with TRBJ1-1; tentative D call: TRBD1 (5 bases). Trimming pared 1 base from V and 0 bases from J, leaving 6 bases between. The CDR3 loop spans 14 amino acids. CDR1 and CDR2 from the germline V gene are SNHLY and FYNNEI. The CDR3 loop reads CASSEGGMNTEAFF. In DNA, the CDR3 is TGTGCCAGCAGTGAAGGGGGGATGAACACTGAAGCTTTCTTT.

The chain uses TRBV10-1 and TRBJ2-5; D gene uncertain. Germline values: CDR1 WNHNN, CDR2 SYGVQD (reference sequence). The CDR3 consists of 14 residues. Trimming pared 0 bases from V and 1 base from J, leaving 6 bases between. CDR3 DNA: TGCGCCAGCAGTGAGTCACTCAGCCAAGAGACCCAGTACTTC. Translated: CASSESLSQETQYF.